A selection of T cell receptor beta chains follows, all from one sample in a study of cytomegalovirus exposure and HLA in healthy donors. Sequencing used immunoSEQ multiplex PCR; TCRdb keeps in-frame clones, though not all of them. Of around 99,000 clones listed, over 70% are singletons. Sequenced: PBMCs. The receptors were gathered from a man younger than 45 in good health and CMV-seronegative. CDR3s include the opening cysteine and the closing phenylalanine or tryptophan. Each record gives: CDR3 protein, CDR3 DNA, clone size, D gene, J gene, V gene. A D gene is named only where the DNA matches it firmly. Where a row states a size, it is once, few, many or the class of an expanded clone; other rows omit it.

CASSQGNTEAFF TGTGCCAGCAGTCAGGGGAACACTGAAGCTTTCTTT . . TRBJ1-1 TRBV2
CASTVTGVSTEAFF TGTGCCAGCACCGTGACAGGGGTAAGCACTGAAGCTTTCTTT . TRBD1 TRBJ1-1 TRBV7-3
CASSEMTSGRENGYEQYF TGTGCCAGCAGTGAAATGACTAGCGGGAGGGAAAACGGGTACGAGCAGTACTTC . TRBD2 TRBJ2-7 TRBV25-1
CASSQDAGVGTQYF TGTGCCAGCAGCCAAGATGCCGGGGTGGGGACCCAGTACTTC . . TRBJ2-5 TRBV14
CASSKGLAGDEETQYF TGCGCCAGCAGCAAGGGACTAGCGGGTGATGAGGAGACCCAGTACTTC . TRBD2 TRBJ2-5 TRBV4-1
CASSQGEGGRETQYF TGCGCCAGCAGCCAAGGGGAGGGTGGGCGGGAGACCCAGTACTTC . TRBD2 TRBJ2-5 TRBV4-1
CASSSTTGLGELFF TGCGCCAGCAGCTCAACGACAGGGCTTGGGGAGCTGTTTTTT . TRBD1 TRBJ2-2 TRBV5-1
CASTLTGERVQYF TGTGCCAGTACCCTTACCGGGGAGAGAGTGCAGTACTTC few . TRBJ2-7 TRBV19
CASSVRGLESSYEQYF TGTGCCAGCAGCGTAAGAGGACTGGAAAGCTCCTACGAGCAGTACTTC . . TRBJ2-7 TRBV9
CASSLGQFYGYTF TGCGCCAGCAGCTTGGGACAGTTCTATGGCTACACCTTC . . TRBJ1-2 TRBV5-1
CASSLTDSMNTEAFF TGTGCCAGCAGCTTAACGGACAGCATGAACACTGAAGCTTTCTTT . . TRBJ1-1 TRBV7-8
CASRGWTVAYEQYF TGTGCCAGCAGGGGATGGACAGTTGCCTACGAGCAGTACTTC few . TRBJ2-7 TRBV2
CASSLAGTASNQPQHF TGTGCCAGCAGCTTGGCCGGGACAGCTAGCAATCAGCCCCAGCATTTT . TRBD1 TRBJ1-5 TRBV5-6
CAWSGTGIEKLFF TGTGCCTGGAGTGGGACAGGGATTGAAAAACTGTTTTTT . TRBD1 TRBJ1-4 TRBV30
CASRMGVPGQRQGEQYF TGCGCCAGCCGTATGGGGGTGCCGGGACAGCGCCAGGGCGAGCAGTACTTC . TRBD1 TRBJ2-7 TRBV5-1
CASSSPRDNYYEQYF TGCGCCAGCAGCTCCCCCCGGGACAATTACTACGAGCAGTACTTC once . TRBJ2-7 TRBV5-1
CASTTSGYNEQFF TGTGCCAGCACGACTAGCGGGTACAATGAGCAGTTCTTC . TRBD2 TRBJ2-1 TRBV19
CSVYSGEQYF TGCAGCGTTTACTCGGGGGAGCAGTACTTC . . TRBJ2-7 TRBV29-1
CASSEGRWGGVTDTQYF TGTGCCAGCAGTGAAGGGAGGTGGGGGGGGGTGACAGATACGCAGTATTTT . TRBD2 TRBJ2-3 TRBV6-1
CASSPGVNTEAFF TGCGCCAGCAGCCCCGGGGTGAACACTGAAGCTTTCTTT few . TRBJ1-1 TRBV4-1
CASSQVTGYGYTF TGCGCCAGCAGCCAAGTTACAGGCTATGGCTACACCTTC . . TRBJ1-2 TRBV4-1
CASSRSGGRSDEQYF TGTGCCAGCAGCCGATCAGGCGGGAGGAGCGACGAGCAGTACTTC once TRBD2 TRBJ2-7 TRBV4-2
CASSGTRGDTQYF TGTGCCAGCAGTGGGACCCGGGGAGATACGCAGTATTTT . . TRBJ2-3 TRBV6-4
CASSSGKRTGGYTF TGTGCCAGCAGCTCCGGAAAGAGGACAGGCGGCTACACCTTC . TRBD1 TRBJ1-2 TRBV7-6
CASKAQPYSYEQYF TGTGCCAGTAAGGCACAGCCCTACTCCTACGAGCAGTACTTC . . TRBJ2-7 TRBV19
CASSQVLGGSYEQYF TGTGCCAGCAGCCAAGTGCTCGGGGGCTCCTACGAGCAGTACTTC . . TRBJ2-7 TRBV14
CASSSQGSGEQYF TGTGCCAGCAGTTCCCAGGGATCGGGCGAGCAGTACTTC . . TRBJ2-7 TRBV2
CASSYGAGGYGYTF TGTGCCAGCAGTTACGGGGCAGGGGGCTATGGCTACACCTTC . TRBD1 TRBJ1-2 TRBV6-5
CASSHSYGYTF TGTGCCAGCAGCCACTCCTATGGCTACACCTTC . . TRBJ1-2 TRBV14
CASSPSGGASEQYF TGTGCCAGCAGTCCAAGCGGGGGGGCCAGCGAGCAGTACTTC . TRBD2 TRBJ2-7 TRBV6-5
CAWRKQGAWVTDTQYF TGTGCCTGGAGAAAACAGGGGGCGTGGGTCACAGATACGCAGTATTTT . TRBD1 TRBJ2-3 TRBV30
CASRGGSNQPQHF TGTGCCAGCCGGGGGGGGAGCAATCAGCCCCAGCATTTT once . TRBJ1-5 TRBV25-1
CASSLEIVRGTSEQYF TGTGCCAGCAGCTTAGAGATTGTAAGGGGAACGAGCGAGCAGTACTTC . . TRBJ2-7 TRBV11-2
CASSFGTPYEQYF TGCGCCAGCAGTTTCGGGACTCCGTACGAGCAGTACTTC few . TRBJ2-7 TRBV10-2
CAWINWGLAGRYEQYF TGTGCCTGGATTAACTGGGGACTAGCGGGGCGATACGAGCAGTACTTC . TRBD2 TRBJ2-7 TRBV30
CASNPSGDRGREQYF TGTGCCAGCAACCCTAGTGGGGACAGGGGGCGCGAGCAGTACTTC . TRBD1 TRBJ2-7 TRBV9
CASSLGTVAYEQYF TGTGCCAGCAGTTTAGGGACAGTAGCCTACGAGCAGTACTTC . TRBD1 TRBJ2-7 TRBV27
CASSPTGVYGYTF TGTGCCAGCAGCCCCACGGGGGTCTATGGCTACACCTTC . . TRBJ1-2 TRBV9
CASSLQSAGMDEKLFF TGCGCCAGCAGCTTGCAGTCGGCAGGGATGGATGAAAAACTGTTTTTT . . TRBJ1-4 TRBV5-1
CSAQGSYEQYF TGCAGTGCACAGGGGTCCTACGAGCAGTACTTC . TRBD1 TRBJ2-7 TRBV20-1
CASSERGLLAGELFF TGTGCCAGCAGCGAAAGAGGCTTGTTGGCCGGGGAGCTGTTTTTT few . TRBJ2-2 TRBV7-8
CAWSVRRTGVGYTF TGTGCCTGGAGTGTAAGGCGGACAGGGGTCGGCTACACCTTC . TRBD1 TRBJ1-2 TRBV30
CASSIGTNTEAFF TGTGCCAGTAGTATTGGGACTAACACTGAAGCTTTCTTT once . TRBJ1-1 TRBV19
CASSVVVAADTQYF TGTGCCAGCAGCGTAGTAGTGGCGGCAGATACGCAGTATTTT . . TRBJ2-3 TRBV9
CASSPGLQNTEAFF TGTGCCAGCAGCCCCGGACTCCAGAACACTGAAGCTTTCTTT . . TRBJ1-1 TRBV5-4
CASSSRNRGEEQYF TGTGCCAGCTCGTCCAGGAACAGGGGTGAGGAGCAGTACTTC . TRBD1 TRBJ2-7 TRBV18
CASSRDTEAFF TGCGCCAGCAGCCGAGACACTGAAGCTTTCTTT . . TRBJ1-1 TRBV4-1
CAWGDRVEYNEQFF TGTGCCTGGGGGGACAGGGTCGAATACAATGAGCAGTTCTTC . TRBD1 TRBJ2-1 TRBV30
CASSEYRDRDTEAFF TGCGCCAGCAGTGAGTACCGGGACAGGGACACTGAAGCTTTCTTT . TRBD1 TRBJ1-1 TRBV10-1
CASSLSSVRETQYF TGTGCCAGCAGCCTGTCTAGCGTGAGGGAGACCCAGTACTTC . . TRBJ2-5 TRBV7-9
CASSLGDSQFF TGCGCCAGCAGCTTGGGGGACAGTCAGTTCTTC . TRBD1 TRBJ2-1 TRBV5-1
CASSPGQGQPQHF TGTGCCAGCTCACCGGGGCAGGGACAGCCCCAGCATTTT . . TRBJ1-5 TRBV18
CASSATGTREQYF TGTGCCAGCAGTGCGACAGGGACGCGGGAGCAGTACTTC . TRBD1 TRBJ2-7 TRBV6-1
CASQTGVGNEQFF TGTGCCAGTCAGACAGGGGTTGGCAATGAGCAGTTCTTC . TRBD1 TRBJ2-1 TRBV19
CASSFGGGRVEQYF TGTGCCAGCAGCTTTGGCGGGGGGAGGGTGGAGCAGTACTTC . TRBD2 TRBJ2-7 TRBV5-4
CASALAGGYEQYF TGTGCCAGCGCTCTAGCGGGGGGCTACGAGCAGTACTTC few TRBD2 TRBJ2-7 TRBV11-2
CASSLATGELFF TGTGCCAGCAGCTTGGCAACCGGGGAGCTGTTTTTT . . TRBJ2-2 TRBV5-6